This T cell receptor (beta chain) was recorded in a study of blood T cell repertoires in COVID-19. Authors' analysis steps: From reference gene primer amplification, estimates of nucleated cell counts were derived. Profiled with immunoSEQ multiplex PCR; TCRdb holds only in-frame clones, not every one. The V and J calls and clone size come from that table; D and trimming were worked out from the DNA. The sample yields under 300,000 clones, around 86% seen once. In its sample, this clone was seen once. Germline trimming cut 0 bases from V and 8 bases from J; bases unmatched to any gene: 7. The CDR3 spans 14 residues. The germline gives CDR1 SGHNT, CDR2 YYREEE (reference sequence).

The sample consisted of peripheral blood. This chain links TRBV5-4 with TRBJ1-2, with 7 bases that match TRBD1. This TCR derives from an elderly man with acute or convalescent COVID-19. In DNA, the CDR3 is TGTGCCAGCAGCTTGGAGGGGGCACAGCGGGGCTACACCTTC. The encoded protein is CASSLEGAQRGYTF.